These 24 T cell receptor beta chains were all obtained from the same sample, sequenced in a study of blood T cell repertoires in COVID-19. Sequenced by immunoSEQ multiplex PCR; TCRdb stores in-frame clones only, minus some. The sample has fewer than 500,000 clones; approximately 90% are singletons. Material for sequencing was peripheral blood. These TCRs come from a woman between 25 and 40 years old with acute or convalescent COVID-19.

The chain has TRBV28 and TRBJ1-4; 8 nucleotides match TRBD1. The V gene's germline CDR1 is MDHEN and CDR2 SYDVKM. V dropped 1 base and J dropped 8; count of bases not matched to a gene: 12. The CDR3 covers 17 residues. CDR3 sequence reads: CASSLSGPQGAGEKLFF. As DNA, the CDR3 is TGTGCCAGCAGTTTATCCGGACCCCAGGGGGCCGGAGAAAAACTGTTTTTT.

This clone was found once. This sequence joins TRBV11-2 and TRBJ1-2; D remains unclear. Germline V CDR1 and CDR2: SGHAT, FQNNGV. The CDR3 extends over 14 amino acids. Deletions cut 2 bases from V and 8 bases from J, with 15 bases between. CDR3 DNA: TGTGCCAGCAGCTTAATGGTGGCGGAGCGAGGCTACACCTTC. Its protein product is CASSLMVAERGYTF.

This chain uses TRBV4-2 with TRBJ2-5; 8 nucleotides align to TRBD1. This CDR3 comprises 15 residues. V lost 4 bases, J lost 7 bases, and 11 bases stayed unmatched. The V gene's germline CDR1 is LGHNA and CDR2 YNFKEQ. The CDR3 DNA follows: TGTGCCAGCAGCCTGGGGACAGGCGGTACGCCGACCCAGTACTTC. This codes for CASSLGTGGTPTQYF.

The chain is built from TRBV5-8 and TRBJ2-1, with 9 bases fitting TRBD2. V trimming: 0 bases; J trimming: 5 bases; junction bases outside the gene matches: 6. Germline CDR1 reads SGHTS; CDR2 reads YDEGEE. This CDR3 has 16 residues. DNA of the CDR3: TGTGCCAGCAGCTTGGAGGCTAGCGGGACACACAATGAGCAGTTCTTC. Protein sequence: CASSLEASGTHNEQFF.

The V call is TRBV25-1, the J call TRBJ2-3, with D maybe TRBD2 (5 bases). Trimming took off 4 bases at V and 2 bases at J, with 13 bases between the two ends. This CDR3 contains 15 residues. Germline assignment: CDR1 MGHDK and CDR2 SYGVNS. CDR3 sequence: CASSGAEDFTDTQYF. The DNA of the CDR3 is TGTGCCAGCAGTGGCGCTGAGGACTTCACAGATACGCAGTATTTT.

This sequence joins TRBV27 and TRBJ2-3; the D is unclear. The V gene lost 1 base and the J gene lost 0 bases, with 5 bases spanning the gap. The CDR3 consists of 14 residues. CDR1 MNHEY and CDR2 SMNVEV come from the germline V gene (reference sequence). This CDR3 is CASSLYTSTDTQYF. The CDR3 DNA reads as TGTGCCAGCAGTTTATATACTAGCACAGATACGCAGTATTTT.

CDR3 bases: TGTGCCAGCAGTGAAGGATCGGGGTATGGCTACACCTTC. It encodes CASSEGSGYGYTF. The chain recombines TRBV2 with TRBJ1-2; D unresolved. V was cut by 1 base and J by 5 bases, with 8 bases left in between. The CDR3 is 13 residues long. Germline CDR1 is SNHLY and CDR2 is FYNNEI.

The CDR3 region has the DNA TGCGCCAGCAGCCAAGATCCGGAGGGAGGAGGGGACAGAGAGACCCAGTACTTC. This encodes CASSQDPEGGGDRETQYF. This sequence joins TRBV4-1 and TRBJ2-5; a possible D gene is TRBD1 (7 bases). This CDR3 has 18 amino acids. Germline CDR1 and CDR2: MGHRA and YSYEKL. V gave up 0 bases and J gave up 4 bases, with 21 bases separating them.

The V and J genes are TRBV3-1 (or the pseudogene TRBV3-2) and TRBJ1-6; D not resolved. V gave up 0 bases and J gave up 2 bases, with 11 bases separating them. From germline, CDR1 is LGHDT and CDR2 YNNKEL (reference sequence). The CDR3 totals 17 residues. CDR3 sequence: CASSQDLGRTYNSPLHF. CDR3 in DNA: TGTGCCAGCAGCCAAGATCTGGGGAGGACCTATAATTCACCCCTCCACTTT.

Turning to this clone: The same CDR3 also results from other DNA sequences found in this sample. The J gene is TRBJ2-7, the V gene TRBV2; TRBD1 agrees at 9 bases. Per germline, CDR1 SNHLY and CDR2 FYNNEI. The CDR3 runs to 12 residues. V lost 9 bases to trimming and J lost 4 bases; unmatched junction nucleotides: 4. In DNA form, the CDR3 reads TGTGCCAGTCGGGACAGGGTATACGAGCAGTACTTC. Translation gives CASRDRVYEQYF.

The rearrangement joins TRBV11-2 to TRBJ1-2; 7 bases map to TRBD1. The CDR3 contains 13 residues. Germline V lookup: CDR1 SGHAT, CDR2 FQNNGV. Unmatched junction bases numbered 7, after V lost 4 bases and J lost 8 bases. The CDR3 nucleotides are TGTGCCAGCAGCTCCGACAGGGTTCGAGGCTACACCTTC. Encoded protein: CASSSDRVRGYTF. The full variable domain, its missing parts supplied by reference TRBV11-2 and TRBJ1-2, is EAGVAQSPRYKIIEKRQSVAFWCNPISGHATLYWYQQILGQGPKLLIQFQNNGVVDDSQLPKDRFSAERLKGVDSTLKIQPAKLEDSAVYLCASSSDRVRGYTFGSGTRLTVV.

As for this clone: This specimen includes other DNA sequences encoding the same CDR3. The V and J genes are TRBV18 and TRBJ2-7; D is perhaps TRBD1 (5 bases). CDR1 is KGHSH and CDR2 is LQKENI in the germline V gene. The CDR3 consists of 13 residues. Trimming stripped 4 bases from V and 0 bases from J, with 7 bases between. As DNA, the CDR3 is TGTGCCAGCTCACTCGACAGCTCCTACGAGCAGTACTTC. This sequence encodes CASSLDSSYEQYF.

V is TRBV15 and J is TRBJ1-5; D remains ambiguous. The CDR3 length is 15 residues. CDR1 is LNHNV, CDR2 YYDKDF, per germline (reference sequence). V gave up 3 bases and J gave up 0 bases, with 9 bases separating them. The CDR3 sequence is CATSRQTYSNQPQHF. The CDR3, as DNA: TGTGCCACCAGCAGGCAGACTTATAGCAATCAGCCCCAGCATTTT. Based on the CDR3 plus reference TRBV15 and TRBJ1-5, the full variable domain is DAMVIQNPRYQVTQFGKPVTLSCSQTLNHNVMYWYQQKSSQAPKLLFHYYDKDFNNEADTPDNFQSRRPNTSFCFLDIRSPGLGDTAMYLCATSRQTYSNQPQHFGDGTRLSIL.

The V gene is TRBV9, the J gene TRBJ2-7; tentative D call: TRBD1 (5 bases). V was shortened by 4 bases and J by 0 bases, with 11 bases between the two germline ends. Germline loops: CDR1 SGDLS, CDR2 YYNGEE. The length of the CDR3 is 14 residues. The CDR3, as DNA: TGTGCCAGCAGCCTGACAGTCAGCTCCTACGAGCAGTACTTC. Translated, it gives CASSLTVSSYEQYF.

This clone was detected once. The CDR3 DNA sequence: TGTGCCACCTCGGACAGCTCGGGGCAGCCCCAGCATTTT. This translates into CATSDSSGQPQHF. The V call is TRBV12-3 or TRBV12-4, the J call TRBJ1-5, with D tentatively TRBD1 (6 bases). Trimming removed 10 bases from V and 7 bases from J, with 17 bases in between. The CDR3 is 13 amino acids.

The CDR3 is CASRSFQGFSPLHF. The CDR3 coding sequence is TGTGCCAGCAGATCTTTTCAGGGGTTCTCACCCCTCCACTTT. The chain joins TRBV28 to TRBJ1-6, with D possibly being TRBD1 (6 bases). Deletions cut 6 bases from V and 10 bases from J, with 16 bases between. Germline assignment: CDR1 MDHEN and CDR2 SYDVKM. CDR3 length: 14 amino acids.

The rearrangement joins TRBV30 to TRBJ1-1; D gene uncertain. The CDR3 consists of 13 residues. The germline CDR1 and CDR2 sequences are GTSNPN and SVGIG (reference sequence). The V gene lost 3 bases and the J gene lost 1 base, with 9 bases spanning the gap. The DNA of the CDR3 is TGTGCCTGGAGGCTGGGCTGGAACACTGAAGCTTTCTTT. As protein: CAWRLGWNTEAFF.

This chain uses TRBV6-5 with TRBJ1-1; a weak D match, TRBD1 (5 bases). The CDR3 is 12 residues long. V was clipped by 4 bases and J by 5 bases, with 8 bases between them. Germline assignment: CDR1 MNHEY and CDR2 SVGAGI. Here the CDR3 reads CASSWGGTEAFF. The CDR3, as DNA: TGTGCCAGCAGTTGGGGGGGAACTGAAGCTTTCTTT.

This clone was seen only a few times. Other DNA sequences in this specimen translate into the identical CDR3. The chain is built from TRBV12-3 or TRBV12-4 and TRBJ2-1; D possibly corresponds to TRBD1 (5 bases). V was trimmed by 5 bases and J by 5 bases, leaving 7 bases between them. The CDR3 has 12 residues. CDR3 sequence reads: CASSRTNNEQFF. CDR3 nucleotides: TGTGCCAGCAGTCGGACAAACAATGAGCAGTTCTTC.

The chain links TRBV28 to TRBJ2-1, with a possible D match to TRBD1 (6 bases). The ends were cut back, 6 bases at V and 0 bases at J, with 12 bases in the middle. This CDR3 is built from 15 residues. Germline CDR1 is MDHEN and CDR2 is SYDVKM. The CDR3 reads CASRLEGGSYNEQFF. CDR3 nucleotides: TGTGCCAGCAGACTTGAAGGGGGCTCCTACAATGAGCAGTTCTTC. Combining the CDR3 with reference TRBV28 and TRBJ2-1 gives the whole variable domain DVKVTQSSRYLVKRTGEKVFLECVQDMDHENMFWYRQDPGLGLRLIYFSYDVKMKEKGDIPEGYSVSREKKERFSLILESASTNQTSMYLCASRLEGGSYNEQFFGPGTRLTVL.

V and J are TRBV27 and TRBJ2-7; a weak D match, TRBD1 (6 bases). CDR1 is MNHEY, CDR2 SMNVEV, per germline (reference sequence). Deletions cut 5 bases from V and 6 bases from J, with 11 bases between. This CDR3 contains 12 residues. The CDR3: CASSNTGFEQYF. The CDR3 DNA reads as TGTGCCAGCAGTAATACAGGGTTCGAGCAGTACTTC.

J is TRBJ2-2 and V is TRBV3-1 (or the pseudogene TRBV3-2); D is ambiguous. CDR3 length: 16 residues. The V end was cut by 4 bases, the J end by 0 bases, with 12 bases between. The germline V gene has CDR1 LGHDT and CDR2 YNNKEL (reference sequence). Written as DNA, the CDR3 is TGTGCCAGCAGCCCCCCCCGCGGAACGAACACCGGGGAGCTGTTTTTT. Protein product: CASSPPRGTNTGELFF.

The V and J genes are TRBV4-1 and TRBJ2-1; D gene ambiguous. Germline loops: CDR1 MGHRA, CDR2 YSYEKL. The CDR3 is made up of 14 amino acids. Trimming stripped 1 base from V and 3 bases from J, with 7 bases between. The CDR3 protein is CASSQAYGYNEQFF. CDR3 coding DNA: TGCGCCAGCAGCCAAGCATACGGCTACAATGAGCAGTTCTTC.

The CDR3 DNA reads TGTGCCAGCAGTGAGGGGGGGTCAAAAGCTTTCTTT. This codes for CASSEGGSKAFF. The genes are TRBV2 and TRBJ1-1; D possibly corresponds to TRBD1 (5 bases). The germline gives CDR1 SNHLY, CDR2 FYNNEI. The V gene lost 3 bases and the J gene lost 9 bases, with 11 bases spanning the gap. This CDR3 is 12 amino acids long.